These 9 T cell receptor beta chains were sequenced from one sample in a study of tissue T cells after allogeneic stem cell transplantation. Adult allogeneic hematopoietic cell transplant recipients with steroid-refractory graft-versus-host disease were prospectively enrolled for research autopsy. Generated by immunoSEQ multiplex PCR, the TCRdb table keeps only in-frame clones and is missing some. The table includes some 3,500 clones, approximately 71% detected once. The material sequenced was small intestine tissue, taken at autopsy. The receptors here all came from a male patient of 60 years or more with steroid-refractory graft-versus-host disease after an allogeneic stem cell transplant. T cells may partly derive from the graft donor.

This chain links TRBV27 with TRBJ1-1; TRBD1 might be the D (6 bases). V lost 5 bases and J 0 bases, leaving 19 bases between the germline ends. Germline loops: CDR1 MNHEY, CDR2 SMNVEV (reference sequence). This CDR3 comprises 17 residues. The CDR3 region has the DNA TGTGCCAGCAGTCGGAAGTGGGGGGCAGGTATGAACACTGAAGCTTTCTTT. Protein: CASSRKWGAGMNTEAFF.

The rearrangement uses TRBV5-4 and TRBJ2-2; no firm D call. Trimming pared 4 bases from V and 1 base from J, leaving 2 bases between. Germline loops: CDR1 SGHNT, CDR2 YYREEE (reference sequence). CDR3 length: 12 amino acids. CDR3 sequence (DNA): TGTGCCAGCAGCAAGAACACCGGGGAGCTGTTTTTT. Its translation is CASSKNTGELFF.

The rearrangement links TRBV18 to TRBJ2-1; D is unclear. CDR1 and CDR2 (germline): KGHSH, LQKENI. V dropped 6 bases and J dropped 7 bases, with 10 bases sitting between them. The CDR3 covers 12 residues. This CDR3 reads CASSQSRNEQFF. The CDR3 nucleotides read TGTGCCAGCTCGCAATCCAGAAATGAGCAGTTCTTC.

This clone rates as large. The rearrangement uses TRBV2 and TRBJ2-4; 7 bases align to TRBD1. This CDR3 region has 13 residues. The germline V gene has CDR1 SNHLY and CDR2 FYNNEI. The V segment lost 6 bases and the J segment 8 bases; nucleotides outside the gene matches: 7. Written as DNA, the CDR3 is TGTGCCAGCAGGAAAGAGGGGGCGGACATTCAGTACTTC. It translates to CASRKEGADIQYF.

This clone has a handful of counts. The rearrangement links TRBV30 to TRBJ1-3, with 7 bases lining up with TRBD1. The germline gives CDR1 GTSNPN, CDR2 SVGIG (reference sequence). With 4 bases clipped from V and 4 bases from J, the junction kept 10 bases outside the gene matches. The CDR3 sequence is 15 residues long. The CDR3 region is CAWMREGAEGNTIYF. DNA of the CDR3: TGTGCCTGGATGAGAGAGGGGGCGGAAGGAAACACCATATATTTT.

The gene calls are TRBV2 and TRBJ2-5, with D unclear. Germline V gives CDR1 SNHLY, CDR2 FYNNEI. The CDR3 is 15 amino acids. Trimming took off 8 bases at V and 1 base at J, with 17 bases between the two ends. CDR3 in amino acids: CASLFLGALQETQYF. In DNA form, the CDR3 reads TGTGCCAGCCTTTTCTTAGGAGCCCTCCAAGAGACCCAGTACTTC. Together with reference TRBV2 and TRBJ2-5, the CDR3 gives the full variable domain: EPEVTQTPSHQVTQMGQEVILRCVPISNHLYFYWYRQILGQKVEFLVSFYNNEISEKSEIFDDQFSVERPDGSNFTLKIRSTKLEDSAMYFCASLFLGALQETQYFGPGTRLLVL.

This clone is a singleton in its sample. The chain is built from TRBV19 and TRBJ1-2, with 7 bases matching TRBD1. The CDR3 runs 16 residues. The trim removed 4 bases at V and 2 bases at J, leaving 10 bases unmatched. Germline V gene lookup returns CDR1 LNHDA and CDR2 SQIVND (reference sequence). CDR3 DNA sequence: TGTGCCAGTAGTACTCTCCGGGACAGTTTAAACTATGGCTACACCTTC. Translated, it gives CASSTLRDSLNYGYTF.

The rearrangement links TRBV18 to TRBJ2-3, with no clear D. Germline lookup yields CDR1 KGHSH and CDR2 LQKENI. Trimming removed 2 bases at V and 1 base at J, with 7 bases between. The CDR3 consists of 14 residues. The CDR3 loop reads CASSPADGTDTQYF. Here the CDR3 DNA reads TGTGCCAGCTCACCAGCGGACGGCACAGATACGCAGTATTTT.

The table lists this clone with a count of one. V and J are TRBV9 and TRBJ2-5; 9 nucleotides line up with TRBD2. The trim removed 0 bases at V and 5 bases at J, leaving 8 bases unmatched. The CDR3 is 16 amino acids. Germline CDR1 reads SGDLS; CDR2 reads YYNGEE. The CDR3 DNA reads as TGTGCCAGCAGCGTAGACGCGGGGGGGATTTGGGAGACCCAGTACTTC. Amino acid sequence: CASSVDAGGIWETQYF. The variable domain in full, with the rest retrieved from reference TRBV9 and TRBJ2-5, is DSGVTQTPKHLITATGQRVTLRCSPRSGDLSVYWYQQSLDQGLQFLIQYYNGEERAKGNILERFSAQQFPDLHSELNLSSLELGDSALYFCASSVDAGGIWETQYFGPGTRLLVL.